The following is a T cell receptor beta chain sequence with its context. The data originate from a study of blood T cell repertoires in COVID-19. Study-level information: Specimens from acute and convalescent COVID-19 originated in the United States, Italy and Spain.

Trimming pared 5 bases from V and 3 bases from J, leaving 14 bases between. This CDR3 spans 14 amino acids. The germline V gene encodes CDR1 SGHTA and CDR2 FQGNSA. The table came from immunoSEQ multiplex PCR; TCRdb's copy has only in-frame clones and leaves some out. The sample has roughly 380,000 clones, 70% to 90% seen once; the top ten hold roughly 1.5%. The J gene is TRBJ2-7, the V gene TRBV7-2; perhaps TRBD1 as D (5 bases). This receptor was taken from a woman aged 40 to 50 with COVID-19, enrolled during active disease. Sample: peripheral blood. The CDR3 DNA sequence: TGTGCCAGCAGCAGTAGAGCAGGGTTCTACGAGCAGTACTTC. This codes for CASSSRAGFYEQYF.